This TCR beta chain came from a study of spatial heterogeneity in lung cancer (dated by TCRdb to about 2019). General notes on the study: Beta-chain transcripts were consistently detected in greater numbers than alpha-chain transcripts, which likely reflected higher beta-chain transcript abundance. In the raw uncorrected reads, each unique combination of TCR and UMI appeared more than ten times on average. TCR alpha and beta repertoires were quantitatively compared across multiple tumor regions, matched nontumor lung and blood in non-small cell lung cancer. Nonsynonymous mutation counts, determined by whole-exome sequencing of tumor tissue, were related to features of the TCR repertoire. At surgery, fewer than 250 tumor regions, 64 matched nontumor lung samples and 45 to 60 PBMC samples were TCR-sequenced for both alpha and beta chains.

This clonotype was seen ten or more times. Its specific antigen is unknown. Base qualities are missing; no much larger clone stands one base away. The time point label on this specimen signifies: sample taken at primary tumor resection. Without any cell sorting, TCR sequencing was performed on whole RNA extracted either from tumor and nontumor lung tissue or from cryopreserved PBMC samples. Donors were over 60 patients with early-stage, untreated non-small cell lung cancer from the lung TRACERx cohort. Only patients with enough RNA available from two or more tumor regions were chosen for TCR sequencing. The protocol used for the library was 5' RACE. Sequencing took place on a NextSeq 500. In the TCR library protocol, a unique molecular identifier was attached to each TCR cDNA molecule so that PCR and sequencing errors could be corrected. In the source study's methods: Decombinator tools were used for TCR identification, UMI-based error correction and CDR3 extraction. TCRs above a frequency of 2 per 1,000, corresponding to the top 1% of the tumor frequency distribution, were defined as expanded. Renyi diversity was calculated using the R vegan package after each repertoire was subsampled 100 times to 5,000 TCRs. CDR3 similarity networks were constructed using string-kernel similarity of amino acid triplets, with links drawn between CDR3s whose pairwise similarity was above 0.82. Using fastp trimming at Q25 and MiXCR clonotype assembly, TCRdb reanalyzed the public sequencing data and kept in-frame beta chains. When rows share a CDR3 protein, they turn into one entry using the most common DNA and genes. The V and J calls follow TCRdb's processing rather than the paper's. This sample lists some 20,000 distinct CDR3 sequences; less than 3.5% were detected once. The ten largest clones represent roughly 26% of the sample.

General study outcomes and caveats: Ubiquitous expanded tumor TCRs were detected in blood more often at tumor resection than at routine follow-up. Confirming at a functional level the hypothesis that regional TCRs recognize regional mutations was considered to require additional single-cell paired TCR alpha and beta sequencing.

At the junction V is shortened by 4 bases and J by 1 base; bases outside the gene matches: 6. From the cysteine through the phenylalanine, the CDR3 covers 15 amino acids. The DNA shown is the 45-base CDR3, in frame from base 1. The germline V gene (reference sequence) yields MNHEY for CDR1 and SMNVEV for CDR2. This receptor was taken from a female donor with early-stage non-small cell lung cancer. The material sequenced was PBMCs, taken at surgery. The chain employs TRBV27 and TRBJ2-7; the junction holds 8 bases that match TRBD1. The DNA sequence is as follows: TGTGCCAGCAGTTACCGACAGGGGCTATCCTACGAGCAGTACTTC. This gives the protein CASSYRQGLSYEQYF.